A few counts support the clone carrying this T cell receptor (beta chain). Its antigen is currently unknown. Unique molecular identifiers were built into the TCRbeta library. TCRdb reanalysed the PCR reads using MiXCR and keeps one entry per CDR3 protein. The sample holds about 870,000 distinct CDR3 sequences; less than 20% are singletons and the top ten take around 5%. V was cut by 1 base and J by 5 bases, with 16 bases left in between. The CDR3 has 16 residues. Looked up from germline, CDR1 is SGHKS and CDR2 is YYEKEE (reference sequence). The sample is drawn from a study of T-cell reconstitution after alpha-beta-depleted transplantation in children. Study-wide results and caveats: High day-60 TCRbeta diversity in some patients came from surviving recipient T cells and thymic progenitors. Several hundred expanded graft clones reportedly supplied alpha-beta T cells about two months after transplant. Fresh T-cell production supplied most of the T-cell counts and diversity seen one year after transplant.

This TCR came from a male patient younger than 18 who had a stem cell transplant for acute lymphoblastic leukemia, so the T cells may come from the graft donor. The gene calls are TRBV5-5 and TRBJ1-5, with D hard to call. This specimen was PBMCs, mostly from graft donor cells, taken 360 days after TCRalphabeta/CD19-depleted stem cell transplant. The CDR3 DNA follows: TGTGCCAGCAGCTTGTGGCCACCGATTAGGGATCAGCCCCAGCATTTT. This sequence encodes CASSLWPPIRDQPQHF. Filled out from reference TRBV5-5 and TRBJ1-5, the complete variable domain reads DAGVTQSPTHLIKTRGQQVTLRCSPISGHKSVSWYQQVLGQGPQFIFQYYEKEERGRGNFPDRFSARQFPNYSSELNVNALLLGDSALYLCASSLWPPIRDQPQHFGDGTRLSIL.